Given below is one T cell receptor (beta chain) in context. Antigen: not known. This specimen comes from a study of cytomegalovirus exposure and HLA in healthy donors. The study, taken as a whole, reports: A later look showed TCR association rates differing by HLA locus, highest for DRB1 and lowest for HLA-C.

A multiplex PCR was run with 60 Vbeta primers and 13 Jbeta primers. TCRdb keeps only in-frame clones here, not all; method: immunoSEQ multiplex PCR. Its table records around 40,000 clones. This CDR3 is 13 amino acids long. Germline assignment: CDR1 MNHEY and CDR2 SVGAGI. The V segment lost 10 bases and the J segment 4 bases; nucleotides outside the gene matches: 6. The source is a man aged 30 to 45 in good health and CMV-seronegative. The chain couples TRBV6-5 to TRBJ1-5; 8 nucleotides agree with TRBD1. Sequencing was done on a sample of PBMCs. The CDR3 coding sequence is TGTGCCACGCGCAGGGGGCGAAATCAGCCCCAGCATTTT. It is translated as CATRRGRNQPQHF.